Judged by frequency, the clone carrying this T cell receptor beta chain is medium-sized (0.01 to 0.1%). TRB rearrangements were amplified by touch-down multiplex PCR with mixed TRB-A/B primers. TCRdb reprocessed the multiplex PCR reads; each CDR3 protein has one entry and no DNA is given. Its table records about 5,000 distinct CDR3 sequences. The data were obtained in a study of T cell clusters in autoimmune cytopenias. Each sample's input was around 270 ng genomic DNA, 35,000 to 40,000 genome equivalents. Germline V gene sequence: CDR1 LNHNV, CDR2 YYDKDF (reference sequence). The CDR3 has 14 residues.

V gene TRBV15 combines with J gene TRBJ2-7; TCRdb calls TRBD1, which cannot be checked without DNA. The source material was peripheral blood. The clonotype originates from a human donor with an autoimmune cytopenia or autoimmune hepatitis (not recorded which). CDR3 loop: CATSSQYGGYEQYF.